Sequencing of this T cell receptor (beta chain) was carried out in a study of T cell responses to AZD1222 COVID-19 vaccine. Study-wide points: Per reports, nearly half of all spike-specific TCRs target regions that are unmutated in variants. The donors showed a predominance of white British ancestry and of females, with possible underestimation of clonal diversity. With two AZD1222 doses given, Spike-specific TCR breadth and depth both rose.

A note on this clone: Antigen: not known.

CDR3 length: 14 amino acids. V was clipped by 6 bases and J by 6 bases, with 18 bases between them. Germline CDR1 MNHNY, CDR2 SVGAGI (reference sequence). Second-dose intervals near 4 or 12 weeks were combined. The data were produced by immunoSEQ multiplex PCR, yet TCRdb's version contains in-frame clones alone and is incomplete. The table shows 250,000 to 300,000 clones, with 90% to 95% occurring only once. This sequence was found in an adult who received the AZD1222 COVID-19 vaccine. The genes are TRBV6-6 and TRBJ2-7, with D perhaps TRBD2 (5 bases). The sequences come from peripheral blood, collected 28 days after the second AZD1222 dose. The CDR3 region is CASRRSSEVFEQYF. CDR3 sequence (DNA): TGTGCCAGCAGGCGCTCTTCGGAGGTATTCGAGCAGTACTTC.